The 14 T cell receptor beta chains reported below all come from one sample, sequenced in a study of shared clonotypes between healthy human individuals. Produced via immunoSEQ multiplex PCR; TCRdb's table is partial and in-frame only. This sample has approximately 2.1 million clones, with approximately 95% found just once. Sample: naive CD4+ T cells from PBMCs. Subset: CD45RA+ positively selected. The source of these receptors is a man aged 18 to 30 in good health. Some clones in this sample may be carry-over from other donors' samples.

The rearrangement uses TRBV27 and TRBJ1-1; D is uncertain. Germline V gene data show CDR1 as MNHEY and CDR2 as SMNVEV (reference sequence). Trimming stripped 4 bases from V and 5 bases from J, with 11 bases between. The CDR3 length is 13 residues. The CDR3 region is CASSSLVLTEAFF. CDR3 bases: TGTGCCAGCAGTTCCCTTGTGTTGACTGAAGCTTTCTTT.

This sequence joins TRBV25-1 and TRBJ1-3, with a weak D call TRBD1 (6 bases). The V and J ends lost 3 bases and 3 bases respectively, with 9 bases between them. The CDR3 spans 14 residues. Germline values: CDR1 MGHDK, CDR2 SYGVNS. The CDR3 loop is CASSDGGRGNTIYF. The CDR3 DNA reads TGTGCCAGCAGTGATGGGGGGCGTGGAAACACCATATATTTT.

The chain is built from TRBV27 and TRBJ1-3; no clear D gene. Trimming stripped 8 bases from V and 1 base from J, with 6 bases between. Germline V gene data show CDR1 as MNHEY and CDR2 as SMNVEV (reference sequence). CDR3 length equals 12 residues. The CDR3 coding sequence is TGTGCCAGCTGGACGTCTGGAAACACCATATATTTT. Amino acids: CASWTSGNTIYF.

This rearrangement joins TRBV11-3 to TRBJ2-1; 7 nucleotides line up with TRBD2. Germline CDR1 and CDR2: SGHNT and YENEEA. The CDR3 runs 14 residues. The ends lost 3 bases at V and 6 bases at J; junction bases unmatched: 5. CDR3 nucleotides: TGTGCCAGCAGCTTTGTGCGGGAGTCCAATGAGCAGTTCTTC. This translates into CASSFVRESNEQFF.

The chain is built from TRBV28 and TRBJ1-6; TRBD1 agrees at 7 bases. Germline V gene data show CDR1 as MDHEN and CDR2 as SYDVKM. V lost 4 bases and J lost 12; bases outside the gene matches: 12. This CDR3 contains 15 residues. The CDR3 here is CASSSHRDSVLPLHF. The CDR3 DNA reads as TGTGCCAGCAGTTCCCACCGGGACAGTGTACTACCCCTCCACTTT.

The J gene is TRBJ1-3, the V gene TRBV19; D is undetermined. Trimming took off 4 bases at V and 0 bases at J, with 10 bases between the two ends. The germline CDR1 and CDR2 sequences are LNHDA and SQIVND (reference sequence). This CDR3 has 15 amino acids. CDR3 in DNA: TGTGCCAGTAGTACCCGGCGGGGCTCTGGAAACACCATATATTTT. Translating it yields CASSTRRGSGNTIYF.

This chain uses TRBV7-3 with TRBJ2-1, with 12 bases lining up with TRBD2. CDR3 length equals 15 residues. With V trimmed by 1 base and J by 9 bases, 4 bases remained unmatched. Germline lookup yields CDR1 SGHTA and CDR2 FQGTGA. DNA for the CDR3: TGTGCCAGCAGCTTAATGACTAGCGGGAGTACTGAGCAGTTCTTC. Its translation: CASSLMTSGSTEQFF.

The table lists this clone with a few counts. The sample holds other DNA sequences that translate to the same CDR3. The rearrangement uses TRBV5-1 and TRBJ1-4; D is perhaps TRBD1 (6 bases). V lost 0 bases, J lost 3 bases, and 6 bases lay in between. Per germline, CDR1 SGHRS and CDR2 YFSETQ. The CDR3 has 14 amino acids. The CDR3 DNA reads as TGCGCCAGCAGCTTGGAGGGGGCTAATGAAAAACTGTTTTTT. Residues: CASSLEGANEKLFF.

This clone was seen a single time. The chain has TRBV30 and TRBJ1-6; D is possibly TRBD1 (6 bases). This CDR3 is 12 amino acids long. Trimming removed 3 bases from V and 11 bases from J, with 11 bases in between. Germline assignment: CDR1 GTSNPN and CDR2 SVGIG (reference sequence). CDR3 amino acids: CAWRPEGAPLHF. CDR3 sequence (DNA): TGTGCCTGGAGACCAGAGGGGGCACCCCTCCACTTT.

The chain uses TRBV7-8 and TRBJ1-1, with D hard to call. Trimming left V 1 base short and J 5 bases short, with 8 bases between. Per the germline V gene, CDR1 is SGHVS and CDR2 is FQNEAQ. The CDR3 spans 13 residues. The chain's CDR3 is CASSLEVRTEAFF. The CDR3 region has the DNA TGTGCCAGCAGCTTAGAGGTGAGGACTGAAGCTTTCTTT.

The J gene is TRBJ1-2, the V gene TRBV27, with 9 bases fitting TRBD1. The V segment lost 6 bases and the J segment 8 bases; nucleotides outside the gene matches: 7. This CDR3 contains 13 residues. CDR1 and CDR2 from the germline V gene are MNHEY and SMNVEV (reference sequence). The CDR3 DNA reads TGTGCCAGCAGGGGACAGGGACTTGGGGGCTACACCTTC. This sequence encodes CASRGQGLGGYTF.

CDR3 protein: CASSSPYEQFF. The CDR3, as DNA: TGTGCCAGCAGTTCACCGTATGAGCAGTTCTTC. The chain joins TRBV28 to TRBJ2-1; D remains unclear. CDR3 length equals 11 residues. Germline V CDR1 and CDR2: MDHEN, SYDVKM. V was pared by 4 bases and J by 8 bases, with 6 bases between.

In regard to this clone: Within the sample, other DNA sequences also encode this same CDR3. CDR3 protein: CASSSTGTGDEKLFF. CDR3 coding DNA: TGCGCCAGCAGCTCTACCGGGACAGGGGATGAAAAACTGTTTTTT. V is TRBV5-1 and J is TRBJ1-4; 10 bases fit TRBD1. CDR1 is SGHRS, CDR2 YFSETQ, per germline. This CDR3 has 15 residues. V lost 3 bases to trimming and J lost 6 bases; unmatched junction nucleotides: 5.

This clone came up once. The chain carries TRBV5-1 and TRBJ2-4; 8 bases map to TRBD1. The V gene's germline CDR1 is SGHRS and CDR2 YFSETQ. The trim removed 4 bases at V and 8 bases at J, leaving 8 bases unmatched. This CDR3 region has 14 residues. In nucleotides, the CDR3 is TGCGCCAGCAGCCCCCAGGGGGCAGGCGACATTCAGTACTTC. Translating gives CASSPQGAGDIQYF.